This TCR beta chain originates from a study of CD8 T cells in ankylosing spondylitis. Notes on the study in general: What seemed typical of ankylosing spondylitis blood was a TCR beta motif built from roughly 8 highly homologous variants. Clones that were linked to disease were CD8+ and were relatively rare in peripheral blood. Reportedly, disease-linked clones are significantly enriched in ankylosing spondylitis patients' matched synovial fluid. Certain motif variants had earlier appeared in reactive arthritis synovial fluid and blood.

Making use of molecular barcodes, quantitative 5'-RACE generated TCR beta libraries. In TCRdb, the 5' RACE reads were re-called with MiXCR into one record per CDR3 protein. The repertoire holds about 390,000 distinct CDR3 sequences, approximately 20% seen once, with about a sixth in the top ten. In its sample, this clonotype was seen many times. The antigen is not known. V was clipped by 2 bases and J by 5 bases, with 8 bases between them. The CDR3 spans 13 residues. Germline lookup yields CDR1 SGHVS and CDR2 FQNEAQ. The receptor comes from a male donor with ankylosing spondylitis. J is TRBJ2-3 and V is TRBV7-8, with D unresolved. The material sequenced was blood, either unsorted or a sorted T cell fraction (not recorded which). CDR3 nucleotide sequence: TGTGCCAGCAGCTTACCGACTGAAGATACGCAGTATTTT. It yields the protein CASSLPTEDTQYF.